This T cell receptor (beta chain) originates from a study of shared clonotypes between healthy human individuals. Study-level results: Of the naive CD4 clonotypes, around 4.8% were shared across several donors.

Measured with immunoSEQ multiplex PCR; TCRdb has only the in-frame clones, and not every one. Among approximately 640,000 clones, less than 80% were seen once, and the ten largest hold around 1.8%. Regarding this clone: Its target is not known. A much larger clone lies one base from this, so it may be a read error.

CDR3 size: 11 residues. Trimming stripped 3 bases from V and 5 bases from J, with 4 bases between. Germline lookup yields CDR1 SNHLY and CDR2 FYNNEI. Specimen: memory CD4+ T cells sorted from blood. Subset defined: CD45RA-negative fraction. The genes are TRBV2 and TRBJ2-5, with D unclear. The sequence derives from a woman in her thirties in good health. As DNA, the CDR3 is TGTGCCAGCAGTGAGTGGGAGACCCAGTACTTC. Translated, it gives CASSEWETQYF.